These T cell receptor beta chains were read from a single sample in a study of CD8 T cells in ankylosing spondylitis. MiXCR, run by TCRdb on the 5' RACE reads, gives a single entry per CDR3 protein. Counted here are some 140,000 distinct CDR3 sequences, about 7% occurring once; the ten biggest clones make up around 12%. Sequences were obtained from blood, either unsorted or a sorted T cell fraction (not recorded which). The receptors derive from a female donor with ankylosing spondylitis or in good health (not recorded which). Each CDR3 is given with its conserved first and last residue. The D gene is left open where the match is weak. Size is omitted from some rows. Given values are once, few, many or a class for expanded clones.

V,J,size,D,CDR3,DNA
TRBV4-1,TRBJ1-4,many,.,CASSHLGGTSPISLFF,TGCGCCAGCAGCCATCTCGGGGGGACGTCCCCCATAAGTCTGTTTTTT
TRBV7-2,TRBJ2-3,many,.,CASSQVMDTQYF,TGTGCCAGCAGCCAAGTGATGGATACGCAGTATTTT
TRBV7-9,TRBJ2-1,few,.,CASSPTVTVYNEQFF,TGTGCCAGCAGCCCAACGGTGACCGTTTACAATGAGCAGTTCTTC
TRBV15,TRBJ2-7,many,TRBD1,CATSRDRGVAEQYF,TGTGCCACCAGCAGGGACAGGGGAGTGGCCGAGCAGTACTTC
TRBV4-2,TRBJ2-2,few,.,CASREGRARANTGELFF,TGTGCCAGCAGAGAAGGCCGGGCCCGCGCAAACACCGGGGAGCTGTTTTTT
TRBV9,TRBJ2-3,many,.,CASSVSGLWADTQYF,TGTGCCAGCAGCGTATCGGGGCTCTGGGCAGATACGCAGTATTTT
TRBV2,TRBJ2-1,many,TRBD2,CASSVLAGGTNEQFF,TGTGCCAGCAGTGTTCTAGCGGGGGGTACAAATGAGCAGTTCTTC
TRBV12-3/TRBV12-4,TRBJ1-5,many,.,CASSLNNYGGQPQHF,TGTGCCAGCAGTTTAAATAATTACGGGGGACAGCCCCAGCATTTT
TRBV5-1,TRBJ1-6,many,TRBD1,CASSWADRVGALHF,TGCGCCAGCAGCTGGGCCGACAGGGTTGGAGCCCTCCACTTT
TRBV5-5,TRBJ2-1,many,.,CASSFSAGAGSNEQFF,TGTGCCAGCAGCTTTTCAGCCGGGGCCGGGAGTAATGAGCAGTTCTTC
TRBV9,TRBJ1-1,.,.,CASSVSVHRNNEAFF,TGTGCCAGCAGCGTCAGCGTACACAGGAACAATGAAGCTTTCTTT
TRBV12-3/TRBV12-4,TRBJ1-1,.,.,CASILMGGTEAFF,TGTGCCAGCATCCTCATGGGGGGGACTGAAGCTTTCTTT
TRBV7-2,TRBJ1-1,many,.,CASSPQAFF,TGTGCCAGCAGTCCTCAGGCTTTCTTT
TRBV6-1,TRBJ2-1,many,.,CASSETRLRNEQFF,TGTGCCAGCAGTGAGACTAGATTGAGGAATGAGCAGTTCTTC
TRBV12-3/TRBV12-4,TRBJ2-7,few,.,CASSLRQGPYEQYF,TGTGCCAGCAGTTTACGGCAGGGGCCCTACGAGCAGTACTTC
TRBV4-3,TRBJ1-2,many,TRBD1,CASSQEGTGEDGYTF,TGCGCCAGCAGCCAAGAAGGGACAGGGGAGGATGGCTACACCTTC
TRBV7-3,TRBJ2-1,many,TRBD2,CASNSGGGYNEQFF,TGTGCCAGCAATAGCGGGGGAGGATACAATGAGCAGTTCTTC
TRBV4-1,TRBJ2-7,many,.,CASSQEPTGTFYEQYF,TGCGCCAGCAGCCAAGAACCTACGGGGACCTTCTACGAGCAGTACTTC
TRBV12-3/TRBV12-4,TRBJ1-2,many,.,CASSKDRLYGYTF,TGTGCCAGCAGCAAGGACAGACTCTATGGCTACACCTTC
TRBV12-3/TRBV12-4,TRBJ2-2,many,.,CASTFGHGTGELFF,TGTGCCAGCACCTTCGGACACGGGACCGGGGAGCTGTTTTTT
TRBV4-2,TRBJ2-5,many,TRBD2,CASSQEGSGGARETQYF,TGTGCCAGCAGCCAGGAGGGAAGCGGGGGGGCCCGGGAGACCCAGTACTTC
TRBV29-1,TRBJ1-1,many,.,CSVEEEVNTEAFF,TGCAGCGTTGAAGAGGAAGTGAACACTGAAGCTTTCTTT
TRBV5-1,TRBJ1-2,many,TRBD1,CASSLLTGAGGYTF,TGCGCCAGCAGCTTGTTGACAGGGGCCGGAGGCTACACCTTC
TRBV11-1,TRBJ1-6,many,TRBD1,CASSLGIGRGSSYSPLHF,TGTGCCAGCAGCTTAGGTATCGGCAGGGGGTCATCCTATTCACCCCTCCACTTT
TRBV10-2,TRBJ2-7,many,.,CASRAGQPYEQYF,TGCGCCAGCAGAGCGGGACAGCCGTACGAGCAGTACTTC
TRBV7-9,TRBJ1-1,many,TRBD1,CASSLYRQGKNTEAFF,TGTGCCAGCAGCTTATATCGACAGGGGAAGAACACTGAAGCTTTCTTT
TRBV20-1,TRBJ1-1,many,.,CEGGADSANTEAFF,TGCGAGGGGGGGGCCGACAGCGCGAACACTGAAGCTTTCTTT
TRBV7-9,TRBJ2-2,many,.,CASSLATAGPGELFF,TGTGCCAGCAGCTTAGCGACGGCAGGGCCCGGGGAGCTGTTTTTT
TRBV20-1,TRBJ2-5,many,.,CSARRGETQYF,TGCAGTGCTAGACGTGGAGAGACCCAGTACTTC
TRBV5-1,TRBJ2-2,many,.,CASSLTYHTGELFF,TGCGCCAGCAGCTTGACGTACCACACCGGGGAGCTGTTTTTT
TRBV5-1,TRBJ2-3,many,.,CASSLGGPSTDTQYF,TGCGCCAGCAGCTTGGGAGGGCCTAGCACAGATACGCAGTATTTT
TRBV11-2,TRBJ2-7,many,TRBD1,CASSLGVRLGTASYEQYF,TGTGCCAGCAGCTTAGGGGTTAGGTTGGGGACAGCCTCCTACGAGCAGTACTTC
TRBV5-6,TRBJ1-5,many,TRBD1,CASSLDRGQPQHF,TGTGCCAGCAGCTTGGACAGGGGTCAGCCCCAGCATTTT
TRBV27,TRBJ2-1,many,.,CASSLALYNEQFF,TGTGCCAGCAGTTTGGCGTTGTACAATGAGCAGTTCTTC
TRBV6-1,TRBJ1-2,many,.,CASSRGTDANYGYTF,TGTGCCAGCAGCCGGGGGACCGACGCTAACTATGGCTACACCTTC
TRBV5-1,TRBJ1-3,many,.,CASSGGLNSGNTIYF,TGCGCCAGCAGCGGGGGACTGAACTCTGGAAACACCATATATTTT
TRBV6-1,TRBJ1-5,many,.,CASSRGGENSQPQHF,TGTGCCAGCAGCCGGGGGGGGGAAAATAGTCAGCCCCAGCATTTT
TRBV7-9,TRBJ1-2,.,.,CASSSMESYGYTF,TGTGCCAGCAGCTCTATGGAAAGCTATGGCTACACCTTC
TRBV29-1,TRBJ1-4,few,.,CSVEDQQNEKLFF,TGCAGCGTTGAAGATCAGCAGAATGAAAAACTGTTTTTT
TRBV5-1,TRBJ1-1,many,TRBD1,CASSRTGQNTEAFF,TGCGCCAGCAGCAGGACAGGGCAGAACACTGAAGCTTTCTTT
TRBV11-2,TRBJ1-2,many,TRBD1,CASSSWDSLGSYGYTF,TGTGCCAGCAGCAGTTGGGACAGTTTAGGCTCCTATGGCTACACCTTC
TRBV7-9,TRBJ2-3,.,.,CASSLAASVPDTQYF,TGTGCCAGCAGCTTAGCAGCTAGCGTCCCAGATACGCAGTATTTT
TRBV4-3,TRBJ2-3,many,.,CASSQDTGRSLGDTQYF,TGCGCCAGCAGCCAAGACACGGGACGCTCCCTGGGAGATACGCAGTATTTT
TRBV5-1,TRBJ1-4,many,TRBD1,CASSTIDREEKLFF,TGCGCCAGCAGCACGATCGACAGGGAGGAAAAACTGTTTTTT
TRBV7-2,TRBJ1-4,few,.,CASREGRSLEKLFF,TGTGCCAGCCGGGAGGGGCGGAGCCTTGAAAAACTGTTTTTT
TRBV30,TRBJ1-1,many,TRBD1,CAFGQGMNTEAFF,TGTGCCTTTGGACAGGGGATGAACACTGAAGCTTTCTTT
TRBV29-1,TRBJ2-7,many,.,CSAGGYEQYF,TGCAGCGCAGGGGGGTACGAGCAGTACTTC
TRBV15,TRBJ2-1,many,.,CATSRSGMRGYNEQFF,TGTGCCACCAGCAGGTCCGGGATGAGGGGCTACAATGAGCAGTTCTTC
TRBV9,TRBJ2-2,few,TRBD2,CASSAGRAGELFF,TGTGCCAGCAGCGCGGGGAGGGCCGGGGAGCTGTTTTTT
TRBV7-8,TRBJ2-7,many,.,CASSVKGSEQYF,TGTGCCAGCAGCGTAAAGGGGTCCGAGCAGTACTTC
TRBV7-2,TRBJ2-3,many,.,CASSLKRVRAPLSTDTQYF,TGTGCCAGCAGCCTTAAGCGGGTCAGGGCTCCCCTTAGCACAGATACGCAGTATTTT
TRBV28,TRBJ2-7,many,.,CASHSSGSTIYEQYF,TGTGCCAGTCACTCGAGCGGCTCGACAATCTACGAGCAGTACTTC
TRBV6-2/TRBV6-3,TRBJ1-5,many,.,CASSYRTNQPQHF,TGTGCCAGCAGTTACAGGACGAATCAGCCCCAGCATTTT
TRBV6-2/TRBV6-3,TRBJ2-1,many,.,CASSWDKTFNEQFF,TGTGCCAGCAGTTGGGACAAAACCTTCAATGAGCAGTTCTTC
TRBV7-9,TRBJ2-7,many,.,CASSLVTGLYEQYF,TGTGCCAGCAGCTTAGTGACGGGTCTCTACGAGCAGTACTTC
TRBV7-2,TRBJ2-7,many,.,CASSPGFSSEQYF,TGTGCCAGCAGCCCGGGATTCTCTAGCGAGCAGTACTTC
TRBV29-1,TRBJ1-1,many,TRBD1,CSVQTGDTEAFF,TGCAGCGTTCAAACAGGGGACACTGAAGCTTTCTTT